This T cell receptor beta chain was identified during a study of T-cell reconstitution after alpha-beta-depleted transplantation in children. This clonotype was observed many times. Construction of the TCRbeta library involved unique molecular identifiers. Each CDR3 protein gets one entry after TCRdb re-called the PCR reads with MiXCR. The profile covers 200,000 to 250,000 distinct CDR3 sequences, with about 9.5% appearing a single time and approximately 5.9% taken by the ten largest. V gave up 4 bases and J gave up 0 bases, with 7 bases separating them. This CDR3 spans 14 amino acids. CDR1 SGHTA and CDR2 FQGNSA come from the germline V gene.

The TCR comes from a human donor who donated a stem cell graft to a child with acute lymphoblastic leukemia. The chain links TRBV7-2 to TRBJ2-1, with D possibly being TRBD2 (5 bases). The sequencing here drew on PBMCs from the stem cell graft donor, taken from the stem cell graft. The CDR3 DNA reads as TGTGCCAGCAGCTCGGGGAACTCCTACAATGAGCAGTTCTTC. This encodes CASSSGNSYNEQFF.